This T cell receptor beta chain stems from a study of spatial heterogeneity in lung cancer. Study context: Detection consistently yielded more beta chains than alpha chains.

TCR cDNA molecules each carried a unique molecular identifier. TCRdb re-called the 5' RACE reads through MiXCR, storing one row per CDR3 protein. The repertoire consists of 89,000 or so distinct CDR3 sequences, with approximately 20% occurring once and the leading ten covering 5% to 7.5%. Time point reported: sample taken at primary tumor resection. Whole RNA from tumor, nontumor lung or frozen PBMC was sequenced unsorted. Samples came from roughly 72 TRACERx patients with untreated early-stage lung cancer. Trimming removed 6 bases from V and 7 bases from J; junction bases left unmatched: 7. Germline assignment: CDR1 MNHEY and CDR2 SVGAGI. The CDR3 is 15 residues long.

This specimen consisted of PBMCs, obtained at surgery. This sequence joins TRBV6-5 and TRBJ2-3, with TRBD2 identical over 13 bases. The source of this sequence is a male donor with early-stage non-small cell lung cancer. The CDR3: CASSQLTSGGYTQYF. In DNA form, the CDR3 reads TGTGCCAGCAGCCAACTGACTAGCGGGGGGTATACGCAGTATTTT.